What follows describes a single TCR beta chain. Antigen: not known. Patients aged 18 to 65 with hyperthyroidism were newly diagnosed, with duration under 2 months. Exclusion followed for patients with uncontrolled infection, other autoimmune disease, pregnancy or lactation. In germline, CDR1 is LNHDA, CDR2 SQIVND (reference sequence). V was pared by 7 bases and J by 3 bases, with 10 bases between. The CDR3 has 13 residues. These data are taken from a study of T cells in Graves' hyperthyroidism and ophthalmopathy. Study-wide findings and caveats: Most thyroid-expanded clonotypes above 0.001 were also found in blood.

The investigators amplified TCR beta CDR3 regions from RNA transcripts. HTBI primers drove first-round RT-PCR of the TCR CDR3. One entry per CDR3 protein results from TCRdb running MiXCR on the multiplex PCR reads. The data show roughly 580,000 distinct CDR3 sequences, under 60% seen once. Material: peripheral blood or thyroid tissue (not recorded which). The rearrangement joins TRBV19 to TRBJ1-3; weak D call: TRBD1 (5 bases). This TCR was recovered from a woman aged 18 to 35 with Graves' hyperthyroidism. The CDR3 DNA follows: TGTGCCAGTACGGTAGGGGTTGGAAACACCATATATTTT. This encodes CASTVGVGNTIYF.